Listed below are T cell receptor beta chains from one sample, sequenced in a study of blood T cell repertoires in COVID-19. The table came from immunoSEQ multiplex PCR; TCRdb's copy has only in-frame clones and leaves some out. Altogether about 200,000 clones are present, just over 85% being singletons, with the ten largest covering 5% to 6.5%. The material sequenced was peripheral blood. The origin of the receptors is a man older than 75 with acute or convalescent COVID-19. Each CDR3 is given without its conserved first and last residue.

cdr3_aa: ASSYSGRALTEAF
v_call: TRBV6-5

cdr3_aa: ASRQQGTGETQY
v_call: TRBV6-6

cdr3_aa: ASSAADRAEQY
v_call: TRBV9

cdr3_aa: ASSVVTSGRYEQF
v_call: TRBV9

cdr3_aa: ASSLEGTVPNEQF
v_call: TRBV7-2

cdr3_aa: ASTGLGSEQY
v_call: TRBV2

cdr3_aa: ASSLTSTGLNTGELF
v_call: TRBV7-3

cdr3_aa: ASSAATTSGRNEQF
v_call: TRBV2

cdr3_aa: ATSDFISEYQETQY
v_call: TRBV24-1

cdr3_aa: ASSLATTGELF
v_call: TRBV18

cdr3_aa: ASSAYTYLNTEAF
v_call: TRBV6-2/TRBV6-3

cdr3_aa: ASSPEGQGSTGELF
v_call: TRBV18

cdr3_aa: ASSHRRDRGRAGELF
v_call: TRBV19

cdr3_aa: ASSRGQGGDTEAF
v_call: TRBV7-8

cdr3_aa: ASSDPAGSSYGYT
v_call: TRBV2

cdr3_aa: ASSTGTGTYNEQF
v_call: TRBV5-1

cdr3_aa: ASGGQLNTEAF
v_call: TRBV3-1/TRBV3-2

cdr3_aa: ASSQSGSYEQY
v_call: TRBV4-2

cdr3_aa: ASSPTGDGYT
v_call: TRBV18

cdr3_aa: ASSRQAPGYT
v_call: TRBV19

cdr3_aa: ASSLAGYEQY
v_call: TRBV6-2/TRBV6-3

cdr3_aa: ASSLGRANSPLH
v_call: TRBV13

cdr3_aa: ASAGTGGVYTEAF
v_call: TRBV5-1

cdr3_aa: ASSAGTGKNEKLF
v_call: TRBV28

cdr3_aa: ASSRQGVANEKLF
v_call: TRBV25-1

cdr3_aa: ASSFSSTRPGTNEKLF
v_call: TRBV6-2/TRBV6-3

cdr3_aa: ASSYGPGGGNIQY
v_call: TRBV6-2/TRBV6-3

cdr3_aa: ASSPMGGARSTDTQY
v_call: TRBV5-8

cdr3_aa: ASSAAGAETQY
v_call: TRBV5-5

cdr3_aa: ASSSQGQGKAF
v_call: TRBV9

cdr3_aa: ASSQGSSGVYNEQF
v_call: TRBV3-1/TRBV3-2

cdr3_aa: ASSLHRGSYEQY
v_call: TRBV27

cdr3_aa: ASSLAYQETQY
v_call: TRBV7-2

cdr3_aa: ASSPPLQGETQY
v_call: TRBV18

cdr3_aa: ASSYSTAANYGYT
v_call: TRBV6-5

cdr3_aa: ASSLGAGSEQF
v_call: TRBV12-3/TRBV12-4

cdr3_aa: ASSLSLAGEQY
v_call: TRBV27

cdr3_aa: SGPWRNEETQY
v_call: TRBV29-1

cdr3_aa: ATSDAGQVSNQPQH
v_call: TRBV24-1

cdr3_aa: ASSRPGQPQH
v_call: TRBV12-3/TRBV12-4

cdr3_aa: ASSGYRDNTGELF
v_call: TRBV18

cdr3_aa: ATSDPTGGTKQF
v_call: TRBV24-1

cdr3_aa: AINGGTYGYT
v_call: TRBV10-3

cdr3_aa: ASGHTGGVYGYT
v_call: TRBV27

cdr3_aa: AISESWTPKADTQY
v_call: TRBV10-3

cdr3_aa: ASSLIRTGGFTEAF
v_call: TRBV27

cdr3_aa: ASSQELAGDEQY
v_call: TRBV14

cdr3_aa: ASSPTPGLAENEQF
v_call: TRBV5-1

cdr3_aa: ASKAKGLGNEKLF
v_call: TRBV6-5

cdr3_aa: ASSLSDRFNEKLF
v_call: TRBV27

cdr3_aa: ASSDRVGSYEQY
v_call: TRBV2

cdr3_aa: ASSPEVSSYNEQF
v_call: TRBV6-2/TRBV6-3

cdr3_aa: ASRLTGVSTDTQY
v_call: TRBV19

cdr3_aa: ASTGDSGNTIY
v_call: TRBV2

cdr3_aa: ASSYSRRGNTGELF
v_call: TRBV6-6

cdr3_aa: ASTTEPSGNTIY
v_call: TRBV25-1

cdr3_aa: ASSGRTGVSTLH
v_call: TRBV18